This TCR beta chain was sequenced during a study of T-cell memory formation after mild COVID-19. Looking at the study overall: Clusters of TCRs were largely donor specific. Overall study results and limits: For contracting clones, CD4+ ones sat mainly in CM and EM, CD8+ in EMRA. The finding that pre-infection memory included some responding clones suggested that cross-reactive memory joined.

In the case of this clonotype: The antigen remains undetermined.

A 5'RACE reaction primed in the constant segment made cDNA libraries of TCR alpha and TCR beta, and these carried sample barcodes and UMIs. TCRdb recomputed calls from the 5' RACE reads with MiXCR, one row per CDR3 protein. The data show approximately 400,000 distinct CDR3 sequences, about a sixth seen once. The CDR3 extends over 16 amino acids. The V gene lost 5 bases and the J gene lost 6 bases, with 21 bases spanning the gap. CDR1 and CDR2 from the germline V gene are SGHDN and FVKESK. The genes are TRBV14 and TRBJ2-3; D not resolved. The TCR sequence derives from a man between 18 and 29 years old who had mild COVID-19 (a few samples of this study predate the infection). Cell type and time point are not known. The sample was PBMCs or a T cell subset sorted from them (not recorded which). The CDR3 DNA follows: TGTGCCAGCAGCGCCCTGAGAACCGGGTCCCACGATACGCAGTATTTT. Encoded protein: CASSALRTGSHDTQYF.